The TCR beta chain described here comes from a study of T cells in localized non-small cell lung cancer. Germline CDR1 LNHNV, CDR2 YYDKDF (reference sequence). The CDR3 loop spans 15 amino acids. The protocol was immunoSEQ multiplex PCR, while the TCRdb copy is restricted to in-frame clones and leaves out a portion. There are tens of thousands of clones in the sample; 89% occur only once, and around 10% lies in the top ten. Study observations and caveats: Adjacent lung held a median roughly 50 of the top 100 tumor clones. Tumor trailed uninvolved adjacent lung in T cell clonality, which peaked there. Because sequencing included only one region (of the tumor), heterogeneity remains possible.

Comment on this clone: Its specificity is unknown. A junction end diverges from the germline sequence, so it may reflect a read error.

This TCR came from a woman aged 35 to 69 with stage I lung adenocarcinoma. This sequence joins TRBV15 and TRBJ2-5, with D possibly TRBD2 on 7 matching bases. The sample consisted of peripheral blood, taken before any cancer treatment. CDR3 in amino acids: CATSKNSGGQGTQYF. CDR3 coding DNA: TGTGCCACCAGTAAGAACTCGGGGGGCCAAGGGACCCAGTACTTC.